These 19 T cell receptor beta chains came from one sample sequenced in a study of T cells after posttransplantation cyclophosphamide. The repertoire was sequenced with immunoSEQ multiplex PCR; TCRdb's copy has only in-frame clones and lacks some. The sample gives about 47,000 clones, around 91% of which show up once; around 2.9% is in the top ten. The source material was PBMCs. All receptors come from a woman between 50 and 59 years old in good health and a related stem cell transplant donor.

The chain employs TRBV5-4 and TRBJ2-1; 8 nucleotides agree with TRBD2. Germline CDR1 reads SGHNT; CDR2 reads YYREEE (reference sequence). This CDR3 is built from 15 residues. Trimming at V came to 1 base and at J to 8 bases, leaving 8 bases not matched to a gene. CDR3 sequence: CASSLFAGGRDEQFF. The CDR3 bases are TGTGCCAGCAGCTTGTTTGCGGGAGGCCGGGATGAGCAGTTCTTC.

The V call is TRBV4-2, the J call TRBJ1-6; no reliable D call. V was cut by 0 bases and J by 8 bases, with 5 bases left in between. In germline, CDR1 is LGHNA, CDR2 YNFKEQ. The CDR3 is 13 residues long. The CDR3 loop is CASSQEADSPLHF. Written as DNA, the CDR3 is TGTGCCAGCAGCCAAGAAGCTGATTCACCCCTCCACTTT.

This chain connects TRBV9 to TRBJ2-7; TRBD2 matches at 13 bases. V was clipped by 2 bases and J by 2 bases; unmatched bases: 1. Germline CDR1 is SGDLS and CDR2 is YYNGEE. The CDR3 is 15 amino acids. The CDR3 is CASSVGTSGTYEQYF. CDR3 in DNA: TGTGCCAGCAGCGTCGGGACTAGCGGGACCTACGAGCAGTACTTC. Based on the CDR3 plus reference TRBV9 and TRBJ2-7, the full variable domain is DSGVTQTPKHLITATGQRVTLRCSPRSGDLSVYWYQQSLDQGLQFLIQYYNGEERAKGNILERFSAQQFPDLHSELNLSSLELGDSALYFCASSVGTSGTYEQYFGPGTRLTVT.

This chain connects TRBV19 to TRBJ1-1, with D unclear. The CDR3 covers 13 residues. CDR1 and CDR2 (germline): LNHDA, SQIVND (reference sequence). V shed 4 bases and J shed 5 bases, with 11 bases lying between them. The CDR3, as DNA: TGTGCCAGTAGTAAGGACCGAGGGACTGAAGCTTTCTTT. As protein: CASSKDRGTEAFF.

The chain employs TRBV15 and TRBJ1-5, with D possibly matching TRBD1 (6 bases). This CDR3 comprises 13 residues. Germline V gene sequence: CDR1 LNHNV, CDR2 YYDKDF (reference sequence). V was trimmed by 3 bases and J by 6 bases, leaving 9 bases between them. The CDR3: CATSRGGGQPQHF. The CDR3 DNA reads TGTGCCACCAGCAGGGGAGGGGGTCAGCCCCAGCATTTT.

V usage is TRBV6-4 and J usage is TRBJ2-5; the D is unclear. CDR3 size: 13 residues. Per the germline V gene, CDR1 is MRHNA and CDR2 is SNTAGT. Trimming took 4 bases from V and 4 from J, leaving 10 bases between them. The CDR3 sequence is CASSVRVRETQYF. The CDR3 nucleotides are TGTGCCAGCAGTGTTCGGGTACGAGAGACCCAGTACTTC.

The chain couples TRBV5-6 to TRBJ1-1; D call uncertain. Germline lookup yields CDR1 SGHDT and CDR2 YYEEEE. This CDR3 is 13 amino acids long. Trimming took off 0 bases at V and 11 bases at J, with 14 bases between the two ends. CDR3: CASSLGSNRWAFF. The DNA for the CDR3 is TGTGCCAGCAGCTTGGGCAGTAACCGATGGGCTTTCTTT.

The CDR3 is CAIRSGFNYGYTF. CDR3 nucleotides: TGTGCCATTCGCTCAGGGTTTAACTATGGCTACACCTTC. The rearrangement links TRBV5-4 to TRBJ1-2; weak D call: TRBD1 (5 bases). Germline V CDR1 and CDR2: SGHNT, YYREEE (reference sequence). The V and J ends lost 9 bases and 1 base respectively, with 13 bases between them. CDR3 length equals 13 residues.

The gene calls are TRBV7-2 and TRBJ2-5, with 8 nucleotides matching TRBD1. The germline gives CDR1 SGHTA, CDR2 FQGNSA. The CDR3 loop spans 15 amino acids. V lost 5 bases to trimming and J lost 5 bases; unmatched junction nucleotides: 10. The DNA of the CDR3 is TGTGCCAGCAGCCAGGGACAGGTGCGGTTTGAGACCCAGTACTTC. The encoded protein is CASSQGQVRFETQYF.

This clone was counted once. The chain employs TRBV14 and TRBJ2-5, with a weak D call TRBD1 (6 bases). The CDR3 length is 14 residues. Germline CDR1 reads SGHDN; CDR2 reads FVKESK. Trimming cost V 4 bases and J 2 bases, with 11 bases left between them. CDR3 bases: TGTGCCAGCAGCCCCAGGGGTCAGCAAGAGACCCAGTACTTC. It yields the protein CASSPRGQQETQYF.

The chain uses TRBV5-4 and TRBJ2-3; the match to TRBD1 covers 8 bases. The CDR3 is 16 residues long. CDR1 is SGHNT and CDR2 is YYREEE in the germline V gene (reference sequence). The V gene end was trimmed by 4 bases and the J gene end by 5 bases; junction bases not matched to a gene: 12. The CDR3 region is CASSRQGAGTKDTQYF. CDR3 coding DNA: TGTGCCAGCAGCCGGCAGGGGGCCGGCACGAAAGATACGCAGTATTTT.

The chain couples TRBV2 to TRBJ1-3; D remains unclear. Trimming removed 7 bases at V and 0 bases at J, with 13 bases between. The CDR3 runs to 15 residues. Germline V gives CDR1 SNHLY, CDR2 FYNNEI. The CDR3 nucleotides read TGTGCCAGCACCCCCTCATTGAGCTCTGGAAACACCATATATTTT. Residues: CASTPSLSSGNTIYF.

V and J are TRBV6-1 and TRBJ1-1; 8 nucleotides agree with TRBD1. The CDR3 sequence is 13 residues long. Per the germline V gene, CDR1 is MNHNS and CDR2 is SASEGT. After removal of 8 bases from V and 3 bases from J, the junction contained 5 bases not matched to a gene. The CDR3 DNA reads TGTGCCAGCGTGGACAGGGTTTACACTGAAGCTTTCTTT. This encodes CASVDRVYTEAFF.

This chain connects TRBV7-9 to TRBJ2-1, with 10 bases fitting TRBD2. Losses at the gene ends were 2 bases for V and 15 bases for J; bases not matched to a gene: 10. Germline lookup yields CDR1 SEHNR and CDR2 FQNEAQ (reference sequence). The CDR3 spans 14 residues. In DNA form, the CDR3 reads TGTGCCAGCAGCTTATCGGGTCTAGCGGGAGATCTGTTCTTC. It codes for CASSLSGLAGDLFF.

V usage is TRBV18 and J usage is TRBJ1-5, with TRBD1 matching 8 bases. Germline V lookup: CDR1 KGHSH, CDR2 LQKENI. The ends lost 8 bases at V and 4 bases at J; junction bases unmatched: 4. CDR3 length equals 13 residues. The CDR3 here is CASRTGPNQPQHF. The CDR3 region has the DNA TGTGCCAGCCGGACAGGGCCGAATCAGCCCCAGCATTTT.

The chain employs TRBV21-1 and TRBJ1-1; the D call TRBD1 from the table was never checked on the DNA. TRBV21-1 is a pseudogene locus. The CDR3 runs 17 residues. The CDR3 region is CASSGRDRGKGDTEAFF. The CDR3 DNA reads TGTGCCAGCAGCGGCCGGGACAGGGGGAAGGGGGACACTGAAGCTTTCTTT.

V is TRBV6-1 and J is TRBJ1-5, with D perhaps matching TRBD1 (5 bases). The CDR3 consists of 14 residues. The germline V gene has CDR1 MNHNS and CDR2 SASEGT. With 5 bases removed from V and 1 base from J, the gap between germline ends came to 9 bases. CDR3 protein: CASSPGLSNQPQHF. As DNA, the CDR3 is TGTGCCAGCAGTCCAGGGTTAAGCAATCAGCCCCAGCATTTT.

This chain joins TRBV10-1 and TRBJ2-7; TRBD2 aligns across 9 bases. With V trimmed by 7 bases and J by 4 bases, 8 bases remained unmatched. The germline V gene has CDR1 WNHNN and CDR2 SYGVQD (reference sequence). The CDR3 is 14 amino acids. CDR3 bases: TGCGCCAGCAATGGGCGGGGGGGCAGGTACGAGCAGTACTTC. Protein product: CASNGRGGRYEQYF.

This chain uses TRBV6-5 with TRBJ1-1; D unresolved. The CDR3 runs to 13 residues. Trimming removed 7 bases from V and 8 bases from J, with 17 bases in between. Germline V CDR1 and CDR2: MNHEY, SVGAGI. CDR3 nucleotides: TGTGCCAGCAATAACCCGGGAGCGGCAGAAGCTTTCTTT. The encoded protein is CASNNPGAAEAFF.